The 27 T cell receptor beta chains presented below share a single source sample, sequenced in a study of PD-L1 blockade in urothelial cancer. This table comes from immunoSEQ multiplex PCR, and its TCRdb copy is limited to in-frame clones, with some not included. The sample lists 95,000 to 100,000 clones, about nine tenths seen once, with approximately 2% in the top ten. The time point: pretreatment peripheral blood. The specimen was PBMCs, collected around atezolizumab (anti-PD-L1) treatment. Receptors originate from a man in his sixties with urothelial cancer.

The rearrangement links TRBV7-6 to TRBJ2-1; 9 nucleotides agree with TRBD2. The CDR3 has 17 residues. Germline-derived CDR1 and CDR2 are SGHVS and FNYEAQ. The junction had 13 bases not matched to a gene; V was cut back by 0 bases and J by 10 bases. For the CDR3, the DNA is TGTGCCAGCAGCTTAGCCGCAGGGGCGGGGGGGCCTTGGGAGCAGTTCTTC. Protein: CASSLAAGAGGPWEQFF.

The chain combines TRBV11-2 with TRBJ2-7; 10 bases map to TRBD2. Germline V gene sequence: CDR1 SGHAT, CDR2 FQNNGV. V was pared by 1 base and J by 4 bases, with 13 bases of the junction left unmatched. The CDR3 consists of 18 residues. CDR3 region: CASSLAPRIAGGEYEQYF. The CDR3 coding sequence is TGTGCCAGCAGCTTAGCGCCTAGGATAGCGGGGGGAGAGTACGAGCAGTACTTC.

In DNA, the CDR3 is TGTGCCAGCAGCTTGCACGCACAGCTGAACACTGAAGCTTTCTTT. As protein: CASSLHAQLNTEAFF. J is TRBJ1-1 and V is TRBV7-8; D not resolved. V lost 3 bases and J 0 bases, leaving 11 bases between the germline ends. Germline V CDR1 and CDR2: SGHVS, FQNEAQ. This CDR3 is built from 15 residues.

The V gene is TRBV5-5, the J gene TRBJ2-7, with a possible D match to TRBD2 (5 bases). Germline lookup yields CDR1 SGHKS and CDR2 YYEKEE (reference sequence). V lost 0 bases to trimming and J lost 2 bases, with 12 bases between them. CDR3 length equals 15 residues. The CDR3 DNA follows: TGTGCCAGCAGCTTGGGGCCAGCGACTACCTACGAGCAGTACTTC. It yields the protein CASSLGPATTYEQYF.

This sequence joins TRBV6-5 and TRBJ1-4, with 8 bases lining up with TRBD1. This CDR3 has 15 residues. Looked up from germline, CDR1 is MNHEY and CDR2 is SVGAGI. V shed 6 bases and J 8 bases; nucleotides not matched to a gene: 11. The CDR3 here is CASSPGGPTMEKLFF. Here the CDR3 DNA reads TGTGCCAGCAGCCCAGGGGGCCCCACAATGGAAAAACTGTTTTTT.

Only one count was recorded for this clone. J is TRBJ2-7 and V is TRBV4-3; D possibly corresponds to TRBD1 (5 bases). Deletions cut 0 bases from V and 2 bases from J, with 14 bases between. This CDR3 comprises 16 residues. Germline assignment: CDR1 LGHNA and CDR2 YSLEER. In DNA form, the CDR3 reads TGCGCCAGCAGCCAAGATCGTAGACAGACGCCCTACGAGCAGTACTTC. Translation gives CASSQDRRQTPYEQYF.

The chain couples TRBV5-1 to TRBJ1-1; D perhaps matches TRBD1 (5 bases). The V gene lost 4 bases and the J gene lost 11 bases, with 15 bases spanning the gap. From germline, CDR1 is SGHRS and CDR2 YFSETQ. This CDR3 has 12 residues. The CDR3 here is CASSPQGTAAFF. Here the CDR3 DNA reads TGCGCCAGCAGCCCCCAGGGTACGGCGGCTTTCTTT.

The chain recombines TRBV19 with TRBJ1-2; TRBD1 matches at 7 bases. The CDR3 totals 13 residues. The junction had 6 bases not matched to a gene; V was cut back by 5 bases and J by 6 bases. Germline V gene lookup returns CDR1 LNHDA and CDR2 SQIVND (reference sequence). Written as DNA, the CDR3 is TGTGCCAGTAGTGCCGACAGGGTCGATGGCTACACCTTC. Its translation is CASSADRVDGYTF.

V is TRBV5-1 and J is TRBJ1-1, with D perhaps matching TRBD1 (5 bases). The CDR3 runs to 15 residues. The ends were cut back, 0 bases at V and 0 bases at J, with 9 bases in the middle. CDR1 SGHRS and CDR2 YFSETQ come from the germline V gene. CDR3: CASSLDTGLNTEAFF. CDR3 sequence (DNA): TGCGCCAGCAGCTTGGATACAGGCTTGAACACTGAAGCTTTCTTT.

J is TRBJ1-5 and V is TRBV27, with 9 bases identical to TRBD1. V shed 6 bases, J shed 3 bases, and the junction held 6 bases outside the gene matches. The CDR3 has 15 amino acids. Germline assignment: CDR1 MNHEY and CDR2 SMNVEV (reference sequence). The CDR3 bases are TGTGCCAGCAGGCCCGGACAGGGGATCAATCAGCCCCAGCATTTT. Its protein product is CASRPGQGINQPQHF.

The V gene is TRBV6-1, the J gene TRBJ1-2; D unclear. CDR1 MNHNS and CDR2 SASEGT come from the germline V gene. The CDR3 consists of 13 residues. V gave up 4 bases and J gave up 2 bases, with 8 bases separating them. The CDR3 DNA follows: TGTGCCAGCAGTGCACTGGGCAACTATGGCTACACCTTC. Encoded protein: CASSALGNYGYTF.

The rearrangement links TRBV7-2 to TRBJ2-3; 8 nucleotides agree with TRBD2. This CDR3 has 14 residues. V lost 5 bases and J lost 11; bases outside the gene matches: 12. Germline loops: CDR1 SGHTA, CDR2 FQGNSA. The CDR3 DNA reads TGTGCCAGCAGCGCCGATCGGCTAGCGGGCCAGCAGTATTTT. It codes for CASSADRLAGQQYF.

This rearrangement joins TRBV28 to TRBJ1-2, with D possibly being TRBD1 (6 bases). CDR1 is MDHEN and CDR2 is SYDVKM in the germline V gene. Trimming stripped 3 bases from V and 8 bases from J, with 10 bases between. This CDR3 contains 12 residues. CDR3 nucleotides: TGTGCCAGCAGTTTCACAGGGTTCGGCTACACCTTC. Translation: CASSFTGFGYTF.

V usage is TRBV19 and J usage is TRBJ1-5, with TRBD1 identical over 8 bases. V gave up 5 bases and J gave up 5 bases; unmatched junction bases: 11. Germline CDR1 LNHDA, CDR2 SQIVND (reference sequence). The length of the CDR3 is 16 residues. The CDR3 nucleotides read TGTGCCAGTAGTTATACCGGGACAGGATTCTATCAGCCCCAGCATTTT. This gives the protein CASSYTGTGFYQPQHF.

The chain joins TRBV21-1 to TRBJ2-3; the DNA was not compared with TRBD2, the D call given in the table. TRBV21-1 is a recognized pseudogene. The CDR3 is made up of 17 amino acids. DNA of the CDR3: TGTGCCAGCAGCCCGCTCGGACTAGCGGGAGTGGCAGATACGCAGTATTTT. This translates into CASSPLGLAGVADTQYF.

CDR3: CASSLSRENTEAFF. As DNA, the CDR3 is TGTGCCAGCAGTTTGAGTCGGGAGAACACTGAAGCTTTCTTT. The chain joins TRBV28 to TRBJ1-1; D is unclear. The CDR3 sequence is 14 residues long. The V gene's germline CDR1 is MDHEN and CDR2 SYDVKM. The ends were cut back, 3 bases at V and 1 base at J, with 9 bases in the middle.

The CDR3 loop reads CASSVTGTGYEKLFF. The CDR3 DNA is TGTGCCAGCAGCGTAACCGGGACAGGGTACGAAAAACTGTTTTTT. V usage is TRBV9 and J usage is TRBJ1-4; 9 nucleotides match TRBD1. CDR1 SGDLS and CDR2 YYNGEE come from the germline V gene. This CDR3 has 15 residues. V lost 1 base, J lost 8 bases, and 6 bases stayed unmatched.

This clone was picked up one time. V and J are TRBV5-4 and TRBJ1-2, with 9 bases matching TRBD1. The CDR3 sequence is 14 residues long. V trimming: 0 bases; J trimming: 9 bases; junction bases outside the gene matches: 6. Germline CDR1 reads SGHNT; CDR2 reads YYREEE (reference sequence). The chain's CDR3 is CASSLGQGDESYTF. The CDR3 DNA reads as TGTGCCAGCAGCTTGGGACAGGGGGACGAGAGCTACACCTTC.

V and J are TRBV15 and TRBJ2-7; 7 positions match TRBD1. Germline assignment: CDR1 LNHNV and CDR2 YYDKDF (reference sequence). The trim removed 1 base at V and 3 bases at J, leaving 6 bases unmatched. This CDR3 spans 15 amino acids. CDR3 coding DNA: TGTGCCACCAGCAGAGTTGGGCAGGGGGACTACGAGCAGTACTTC. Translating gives CATSRVGQGDYEQYF. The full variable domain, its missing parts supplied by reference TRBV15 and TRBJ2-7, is DAMVIQNPRYQVTQFGKPVTLSCSQTLNHNVMYWYQQKSSQAPKLLFHYYDKDFNNEADTPDNFQSRRPNTSFCFLDIRSPGLGDTAMYLCATSRVGQGDYEQYFGPGTRLTVT.

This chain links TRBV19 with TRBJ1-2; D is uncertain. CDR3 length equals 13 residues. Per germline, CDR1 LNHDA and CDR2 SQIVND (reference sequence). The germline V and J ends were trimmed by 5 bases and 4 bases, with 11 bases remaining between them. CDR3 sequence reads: CASSEGTTYGYTF. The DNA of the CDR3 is TGTGCCAGTAGTGAAGGCACTACCTATGGCTACACCTTC.

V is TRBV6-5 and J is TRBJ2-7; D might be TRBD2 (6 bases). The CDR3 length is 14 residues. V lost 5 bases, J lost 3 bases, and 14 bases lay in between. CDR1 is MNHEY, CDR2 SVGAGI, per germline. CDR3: CASSAGGDSYEQYF. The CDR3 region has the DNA TGTGCCAGCAGTGCCGGCGGGGATAGCTACGAGCAGTACTTC.

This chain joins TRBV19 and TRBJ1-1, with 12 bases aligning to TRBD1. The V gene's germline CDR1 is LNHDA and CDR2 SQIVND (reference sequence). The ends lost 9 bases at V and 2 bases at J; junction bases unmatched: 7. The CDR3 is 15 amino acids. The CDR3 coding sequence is TGTGCCAGCCGGGACAGGGGGCGCGGAAACACTGAAGCTTTCTTT. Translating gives CASRDRGRGNTEAFF.

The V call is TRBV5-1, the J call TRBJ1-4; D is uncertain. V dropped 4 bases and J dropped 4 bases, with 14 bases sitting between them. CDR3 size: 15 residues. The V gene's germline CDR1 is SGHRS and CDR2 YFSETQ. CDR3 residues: CASSPGTVINEKLFF. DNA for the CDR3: TGCGCCAGCAGCCCTGGTACAGTGATTAATGAAAAACTGTTTTTT. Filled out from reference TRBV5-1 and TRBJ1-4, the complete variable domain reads KAGVTQTPRYLIKTRGQQVTLSCSPISGHRSVSWYQQTPGQGLQFLFEYFSETQRNKGNFPGRFSGRQFSNSRSEMNVSTLELGDSALYLCASSPGTVINEKLFFGSGTQLSVL.

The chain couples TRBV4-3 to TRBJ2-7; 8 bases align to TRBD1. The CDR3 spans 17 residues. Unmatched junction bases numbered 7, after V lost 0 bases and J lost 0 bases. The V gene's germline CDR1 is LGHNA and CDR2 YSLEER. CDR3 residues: CASSQDWVGQGSYEQYF. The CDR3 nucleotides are TGCGCCAGCAGCCAAGATTGGGTAGGACAGGGCTCCTACGAGCAGTACTTC.

The CDR3 loop is CASSTSGAYYEQYF. The CDR3, as DNA: TGTGCCAGCAGTACTAGCGGGGCCTACTACGAGCAGTACTTC. The chain uses TRBV6-5 and TRBJ2-7; TRBD2 aligns across 10 bases. Per the germline V gene, CDR1 is MNHEY and CDR2 is SVGAGI. The CDR3 totals 14 residues. The junction had 4 bases not matched to a gene; V was cut back by 5 bases and J by 3 bases.

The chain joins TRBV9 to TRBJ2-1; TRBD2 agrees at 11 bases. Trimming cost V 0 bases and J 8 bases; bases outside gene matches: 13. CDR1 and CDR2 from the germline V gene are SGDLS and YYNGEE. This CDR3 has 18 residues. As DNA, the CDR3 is TGTGCCAGCAGCGTAGTATCTAGCGGGGGGCCAAATGGAGATGAGCAGTTCTTC. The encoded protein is CASSVVSSGGPNGDEQFF.

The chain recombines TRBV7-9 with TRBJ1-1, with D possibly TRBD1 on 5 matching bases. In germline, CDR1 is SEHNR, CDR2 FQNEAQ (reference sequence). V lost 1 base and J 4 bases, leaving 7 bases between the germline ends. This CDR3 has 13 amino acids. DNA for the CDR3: TGTGCCAGCAGCTTAGAAGGGGTCACTGAAGCTTTCTTT. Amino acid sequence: CASSLEGVTEAFF.